Listed below are T cell receptor beta chains from one sample, sequenced in a study of Ad26.COV2.S vaccination and SARS-CoV-2 variants. This table comes from immunoSEQ multiplex PCR, and its TCRdb copy is limited to in-frame clones, with some not included. The sample includes around 300,000 clones, 85% to 90% of them seen just once. Sequencing used peripheral blood, obtained in a trial of Ad26.COV2.S vaccine versus placebo. These TCRs come from a person aged 18 to 65 who received the Ad26.COV2.S COVID-19 vaccine or a placebo. CDR3s include the opening cysteine and the closing phenylalanine or tryptophan. The D gene is left open where the match is weak. Size is stated for part of the rows, as once, few or many counts, or as a class when the clone is expanded.

j_call v_call clone_size d_call cdr3_aa cdr3_nt
TRBJ1-4 TRBV18 once . CASSPDSSATNEKLFF TGTGCCAGCTCACCGGACAGCTCAGCAACTAATGAAAAACTGTTTTTT
TRBJ1-2 TRBV2 few TRBD1 CASSDRGLGYTF TGTGCCAGCAGTGACAGGGGGCTTGGCTACACCTTC
TRBJ1-2 TRBV30 . . CAWSPTGSGYTF TGTGCCTGGAGTCCCACAGGGTCTGGCTACACCTTC
TRBJ1-6 TRBV5-4 . TRBD1 CASSSDRGLTNSPLHF TGTGCCAGCAGCTCGGACAGGGGGCTCACTAATTCACCCCTCCACTTT
TRBJ1-6 TRBV6-6 many . CASSIPSYNSPLHF TGTGCCAGCAGTATACCCTCCTATAATTCACCCCTCCACTTT
TRBJ1-4 TRBV3-1/TRBV3-2 . . CASSLRGSTNEKLFF TGTGCCAGCAGCCTTAGAGGCTCAACTAATGAAAAACTGTTTTTT
TRBJ2-3 TRBV27 . TRBD1 CASSSAGGDGGTDTQYF TGTGCCAGCAGTTCAGCAGGGGGCGACGGGGGCACAGATACGCAGTATTTT
TRBJ1-2 TRBV29-1 once . CSVDGAGSWYGYTF TGCAGCGTAGATGGGGCAGGGTCTTGGTATGGCTACACCTTC
TRBJ1-1 TRBV28 . . CASSLKGRDGEAFF TGTGCCAGCAGTTTGAAGGGGCGAGACGGGGAAGCTTTCTTT
TRBJ2-7 TRBV24-1 few TRBD2 CATSPLGLVYEQYF TGTGCCACCAGTCCCCTGGGACTAGTCTACGAGCAGTACTTC
TRBJ1-5 TRBV5-6 . . CASSPTPNQPQHF TGTGCCAGCAGCCCTACACCTAATCAGCCCCAGCATTTT
TRBJ1-1 TRBV12-5 . TRBD1 CASGLVQVWGQGNTEAFF TGTGCTAGTGGTTTGGTACAGGTTTGGGGACAGGGAAACACTGAAGCTTTCTTT
TRBJ1-3 TRBV6-4 . . CASSDSSATGNTIYF TGTGCCAGCAGTGACTCGTCAGCCACTGGAAACACCATATATTTT
TRBJ2-2 TRBV3-1/TRBV3-2 few . CASSQEGPGELFF TGTGCCAGCAGCCAAGAAGGGCCCGGGGAGCTGTTTTTT
TRBJ1-1 TRBV7-2 . TRBD1 CASSPGQANTEAFF TGTGCCAGCAGCCCAGGACAGGCGAACACTGAAGCTTTCTTT
TRBJ2-7 TRBV7-7 . TRBD2 CASSLARGGRWEQYF TGTGCTAGCAGCTTAGCGCGGGGGGGGAGGTGGGAGCAGTACTTC
TRBJ1-3 TRBV30 . . CAWSGGDAVSGNTIYF TGTGCCTGGAGTGGAGGGGACGCCGTCTCTGGAAACACCATATATTTT
TRBJ1-4 TRBV18 . . CASSPGEGKLFF TGTGCCAGCTCACCTGGCGAAGGAAAACTGTTTTTT
TRBJ1-4 TRBV4-3 . . CASSQGALRWDNEKLFF TGCGCCAGCAGCCAAGGGGCCCTCCGATGGGACAATGAAAAACTGTTTTTT
TRBJ1-2 TRBV29-1 . . CSVDDGGAGYGYTF TGCAGCGTTGATGACGGGGGCGCGGGCTATGGCTACACCTTC
TRBJ1-3 TRBV7-9 . . CASSFQGTEETIYF TGTGCCAGCAGCTTTCAGGGAACGGAAGAAACCATATATTTT
TRBJ2-7 TRBV25-1 . TRBD2 CASSPGLESYEQYF TGTGCCAGCAGTCCTGGACTAGAATCCTACGAGCAGTACTTC
TRBJ2-5 TRBV6-2/TRBV6-3 . . CASSSQETQYF TGTGCCAGCAGTTCTCAAGAGACCCAGTACTTC
TRBJ1-2 TRBV28 . . CASTKPLGTGTGYGYTF TGTGCCAGCACTAAACCCCTGGGAACAGGGACCGGCTATGGCTACACCTTC
TRBJ2-7 TRBV6-5 . . CASTMGLASSYEQYF TGTGCCAGCACTATGGGACTCGCAAGCTCCTACGAGCAGTACTTC
TRBJ1-2 TRBV11-2 . . CASSLDRQGGSYGYTF TGTGCCAGCAGCTTAGATCGGCAGGGCGGTAGCTATGGCTACACCTTC
TRBJ2-3 TRBV4-1 . TRBD1 CASSRGQTSTDTQYF TGCGCCAGCAGCCGGGGACAGACTAGCACAGATACGCAGTATTTT
TRBJ1-1 TRBV29-1 . TRBD1 CSVARTGRNTEAFF TGCAGCGTGGCCCGGACAGGAAGGAACACTGAAGCTTTCTTT
TRBJ1-4 TRBV4-1 . . CASSQEGRNEKLFF TGCGCCAGCAGCCAAGAGGGCAGGAATGAAAAACTGTTTTTT
TRBJ2-1 TRBV23-1 . . CASSQWGISYNEQFF TGCGCCAGCAGTCAGTGGGGGATCTCCTACAATGAGCAGTTCTTC
TRBJ2-7 TRBV28 . TRBD1 CASRGPGTGSYEQYF TGTGCCAGCAGGGGCCCCGGGACAGGGTCCTACGAGCAGTACTTC
TRBJ2-7 TRBV28 once . CASSLYRRERGEQYF TGTGCCAGCAGTTTGTATAGGCGAGAGAGGGGCGAGCAGTACTTC
TRBJ1-1 TRBV19 . . CASSIEAEGRHEAFF TGTGCCAGTAGTATAGAGGCAGAGGGCCGCCATGAAGCTTTCTTT
TRBJ1-4 TRBV27 . TRBD1 CASSKQGADEKLFF TGTGCCAGCAGTAAACAGGGGGCCGATGAAAAACTGTTTTTT
TRBJ2-5 TRBV9 . TRBD1 CASSWGTGDQETQYF TGTGCCAGCAGCTGGGGGACAGGGGACCAAGAGACCCAGTACTTC
TRBJ1-3 TRBV28 . . CASNLGGAFGGNTIYF TGTGCCAGCAACCTAGGGGGGGCCTTTGGTGGAAACACCATATATTTT
TRBJ2-5 TRBV21-1 . . CASSNAQGDYRVAAQYF TGTGCCAGCAGCAATGCCCAGGGGGACTATAGGGTGGCGGCCCAGTACTTC
TRBJ1-2 TRBV28 . . CASSSGIANYGYTF TGTGCCAGCAGTTCAGGGATAGCTAACTATGGCTACACCTTC
TRBJ2-7 TRBV7-9 . TRBD1 CASSPWDRGWYEQYF TGTGCCAGCAGCCCTTGGGACAGGGGGTGGTACGAGCAGTACTTC
TRBJ2-3 TRBV15 few TRBD2 CATSPSSLLAGEGTDTQYF TGTGCCACCAGTCCATCATCACTGCTAGCGGGGGAGGGGACAGATACGCAGTATTTT
TRBJ1-2 TRBV6-5 . TRBD1 CAIRDRESDGYTF TGTGCCATCCGGGACAGGGAGTCGGATGGCTACACCTTC
TRBJ1-2 TRBV5-1 . TRBD1 CASSSSGQGDYGYTF TGCGCCAGCAGCTCATCGGGACAGGGGGACTATGGCTACACCTTC
TRBJ2-3 TRBV16 . . CASSQYSGTDTQYF TGTGCCAGCAGCCAATACTCGGGCACAGATACGCAGTATTTT
TRBJ1-1 TRBV19 . TRBD1 CASTPSRDSNTEAFF TGTGCCAGTACTCCTAGCCGGGACAGTAACACTGAAGCTTTCTTT
TRBJ1-4 TRBV18 . . CASSQDRSHNEKLFF TGTGCCAGCTCACAAGACCGAAGTCATAATGAAAAACTGTTTTTT
TRBJ1-2 TRBV23-1 . TRBD1 CASTTGTGPNYGYTF TGCGCCAGCACCACCGGGACAGGGCCTAACTATGGCTACACCTTC
TRBJ1-1 TRBV5-1 . . CASSSTGFSMNTEAFF TGCGCCAGCAGCTCAACAGGTTTTTCCATGAACACTGAAGCTTTCTTT
TRBJ2-2 TRBV20-1 . . CSASPSYTGELFF TGCAGTGCTAGTCCATCTTACACCGGGGAGCTGTTTTTT
TRBJ2-2 TRBV6-2/TRBV6-3 . . CASSYSSNTGELFF TGTGCCAGCAGTTATTCTAGCAACACCGGGGAGCTGTTTTTT
TRBJ2-7 TRBV12-3/TRBV12-4 . . CASSPGRTYEQYF TGTGCCAGCTCCCCCGGGCGCACCTACGAGCAGTACTTC
TRBJ1-1 TRBV19 . . CASSIRSRWQLKNTEAFF TGTGCCAGTAGTATAAGGAGCCGATGGCAGCTCAAGAACACTGAAGCTTTCTTT
TRBJ2-5 TRBV21-1 once . CASTMGRGMQETQYF TGTGCCAGCACCATGGGGAGGGGGATGCAAGAGACCCAGTACTTC
TRBJ2-5 TRBV5-4 . TRBD1 CASRRDRGQETQYF TGTGCCAGCAGAAGGGACAGGGGCCAAGAGACCCAGTACTTC